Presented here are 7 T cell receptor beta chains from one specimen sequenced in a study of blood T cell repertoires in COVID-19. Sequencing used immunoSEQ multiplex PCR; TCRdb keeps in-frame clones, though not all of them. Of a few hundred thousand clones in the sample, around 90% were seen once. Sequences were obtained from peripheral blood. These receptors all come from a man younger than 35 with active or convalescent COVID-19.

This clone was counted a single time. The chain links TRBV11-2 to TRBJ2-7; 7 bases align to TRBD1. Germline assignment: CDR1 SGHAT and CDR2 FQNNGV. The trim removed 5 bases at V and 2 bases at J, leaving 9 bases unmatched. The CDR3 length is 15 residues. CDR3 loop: CASSPRQGSTYEQYF. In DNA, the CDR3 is TGTGCCAGCAGCCCGAGACAGGGCTCCACCTACGAGCAGTACTTC.

The CDR3 spells CASSPIGNGGAGDTQYF. CDR3 DNA: TGTGCCAGCAGTCCCATTGGTAACGGGGGGGCCGGAGATACGCAGTATTTT. This chain uses TRBV6-6 with TRBJ2-3, with TRBD2 matching 8 bases. The CDR3 length is 17 residues. Germline trimming cut 5 bases from V and 5 bases from J; bases unmatched to any gene: 15. Germline V gene data show CDR1 as MNHNY and CDR2 as SVGAGI (reference sequence).

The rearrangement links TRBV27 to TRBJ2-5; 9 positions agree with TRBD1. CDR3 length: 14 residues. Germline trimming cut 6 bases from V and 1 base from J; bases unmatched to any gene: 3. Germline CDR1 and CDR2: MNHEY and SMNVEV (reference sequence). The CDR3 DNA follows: TGTGCCAGCAGATTACAGGGGGCCCAAGAGACCCAGTACTTC. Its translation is CASRLQGAQETQYF.

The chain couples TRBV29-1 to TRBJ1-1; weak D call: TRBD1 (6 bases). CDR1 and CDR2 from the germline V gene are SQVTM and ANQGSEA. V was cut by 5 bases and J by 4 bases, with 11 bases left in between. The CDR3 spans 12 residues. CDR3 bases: TGCAGCGTTTTGGGCAGGGGCACTGAAGCTTTCTTT. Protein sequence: CSVLGRGTEAFF.

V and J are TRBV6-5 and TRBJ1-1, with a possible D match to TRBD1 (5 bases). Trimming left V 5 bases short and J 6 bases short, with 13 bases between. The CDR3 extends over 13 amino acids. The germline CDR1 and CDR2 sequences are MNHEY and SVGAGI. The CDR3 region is CASSTLGLAEAFF. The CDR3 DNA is TGTGCCAGCAGTACGTTGGGGCTCGCTGAAGCTTTCTTT.

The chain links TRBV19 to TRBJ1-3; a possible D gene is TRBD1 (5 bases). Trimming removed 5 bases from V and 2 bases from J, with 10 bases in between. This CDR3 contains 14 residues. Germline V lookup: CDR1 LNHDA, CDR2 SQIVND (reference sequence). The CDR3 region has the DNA TGTGCCAGTAGTCGAGCAGGGACTGGAAACACCATATATTTT. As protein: CASSRAGTGNTIYF.

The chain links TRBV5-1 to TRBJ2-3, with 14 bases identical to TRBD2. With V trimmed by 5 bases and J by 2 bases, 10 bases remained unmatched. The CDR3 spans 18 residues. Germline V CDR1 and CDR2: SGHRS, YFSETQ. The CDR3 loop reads CASRDMGLAGDHTDTQYF. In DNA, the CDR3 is TGCGCCAGCAGAGATATGGGACTAGCGGGGGACCACACAGATACGCAGTATTTT.